The rows below give T cell receptor beta chains drawn from one sample of a study of T cell repertoires in cytomegalovirus infection. TCRdb analysed the reads with MiXCR anew, one entry per CDR3 protein. The top ten hold 8.5% to 10% of the sample, which has hundreds of thousands of distinct CDR3 sequences, roughly 18% seen once. What was sequenced was PBMCs. The receptors originated from a human donor in good health (CMV status not recorded). Some clones in this sample may be carry-over from other donors' samples. CDR3s include the opening cysteine and the closing phenylalanine or tryptophan. The D gene is left open where the match is weak. The size entry is marked missing in some rows and otherwise reads once, few, many or a size class.

size	J	V	length	D	CDR3	DNA
-	TRBJ1-1	TRBV28	16	TRBD1	CASSPGTGGLNTEAFF	TGTGCCAGCAGTCCCGGGACAGGGGGCTTGAACACTGAAGCTTTCTTT
-	TRBJ1-3	TRBV20-1	14	-	CSARESSNGNTIYF	TGCAGTGCTAGAGAATCATCTAATGGAAACACCATATATTTT
few	TRBJ2-7	TRBV12-3/TRBV12-4	13	TRBD1	CASTRTGSYEQYF	TGTGCCAGCACCCGGACAGGGTCCTACGAGCAGTACTTC
many	TRBJ2-3	TRBV7-9	14	-	CASSFGDGTDTQYF	TGTGCCAGCAGCTTTGGAGATGGCACAGATACGCAGTATTTT
-	TRBJ2-1	TRBV5-1	14	TRBD1	CASSSGGSDNEQFF	TGCGCCAGCAGCTCAGGGGGATCCGACAATGAGCAGTTCTTC
many	TRBJ1-6	TRBV12-3/TRBV12-4	17	-	CASSYLGGSSYNSPLHF	TGTGCCAGCAGTTACCTTGGAGGGAGCTCCTATAATTCACCCCTCCACTTT
many	TRBJ2-5	TRBV7-6	13	-	CASSSTVSRDQYF	TGTGCCAGCAGTTCGACAGTGTCCCGGGACCAGTACTTC
-	TRBJ2-1	TRBV19	15	-	CASSIKQGNYNEQFF	TGTGCCAGTAGTATAAAACAGGGTAACTACAATGAGCAGTTCTTC
many	TRBJ1-2	TRBV7-6	15	-	CASSLEQGPNYGYTF	TGTGCCAGCAGCTTAGAACAAGGGCCTAACTATGGCTACACCTTC
-	TRBJ1-2	TRBV29-1	11	TRBD1	CSAGQSYGYTF	TGCAGCGCGGGACAGAGCTATGGCTACACCTTC
-	TRBJ2-7	TRBV27	13	-	CASSRGPGNEQYF	TGTGCCAGCAGTCGAGGGCCGGGGAACGAGCAGTACTTC
many	TRBJ2-2	TRBV7-2	12	-	CASSSRKGELFF	TGTGCCAGCAGCTCCCGCAAGGGGGAGCTGTTTTTT
-	TRBJ2-3	TRBV15	13	-	CATRRTGRDTQYF	TGTGCCACCAGGAGAACAGGGCGAGATACGCAGTATTTT
few	TRBJ2-5	TRBV7-9	14	TRBD1	CASSSTGDQETQYF	TGTGCCAGCAGCTCGACAGGGGACCAAGAGACCCAGTACTTC
-	TRBJ2-7	TRBV18	12	-	CASSLLLSEQYF	TGTGCCAGCTCACTGTTACTAAGCGAGCAGTACTTC
-	TRBJ2-1	TRBV12-3/TRBV12-4	15	-	CASSPGRSAYNEQFF	TGTGCCAGCAGCCCCGGCCGGAGCGCCTACAATGAGCAGTTCTTC
-	TRBJ2-3	TRBV27	15	TRBD2	CASSKGLAATDTQYF	TGTGCCAGCAGTAAAGGACTAGCGGCCACAGATACGCAGTATTTT
-	TRBJ2-1	TRBV20-1	15	TRBD2	CSARSILADYNEQFF	TGCAGTGCCAGGTCTATACTAGCGGACTACAATGAGCAGTTCTTC
-	TRBJ2-3	TRBV12-3/TRBV12-4	11	-	CTSTLKYTQYF	TGTACCAGCACCCTAAAATATACGCAGTATTTT
many	TRBJ2-3	TRBV7-2	16	TRBD2	CASSLIPSGSTDTQYF	TGTGCCAGCAGCTTGATCCCTAGCGGAAGCACAGATACGCAGTATTTT
-	TRBJ1-2	TRBV3-1	13	-	CASSPGPGDGYTF	TGTGCCAGCAGTCCAGGGCCCGGTGACGGCTACACCTTC
-	TRBJ1-3	TRBV3-1	15	-	CASSQDRAAENTIYF	TGTGCCAGCAGCCAAGATCGGGCAGCGGAAAACACCATATATTTT
-	TRBJ2-1	TRBV4-1	16	-	CASSPKGEGTSNEQFF	TGCGCCAGCAGCCCAAAGGGCGAGGGAACCAGCAATGAGCAGTTCTTC
-	TRBJ2-5	TRBV12-3/TRBV12-4	13	-	CASSNGGTETQYF	TGTGCCAGCAGCAACGGGGGCACGGAGACCCAGTACTTC
-	TRBJ1-4	TRBV7-2	14	-	CASSLRNPGEKLFF	TGTGCCAGCAGCTTAAGAAACCCGGGTGAAAAACTGTTTTTT
-	TRBJ2-3	TRBV7-8	18	-	CASSLDEPWARGTDTQYF	TGTGCCAGCAGCTTAGACGAGCCTTGGGCTAGAGGCACAGATACGCAGTATTTT
many	TRBJ1-2	TRBV20-1	12	-	CSAGQSQGGYTF	TGCAGTGCCGGACAGTCCCAAGGTGGCTACACCTTC
-	TRBJ1-2	TRBV2	14	-	CASSEMEGLGGYTF	TGTGCCAGCAGTGAAATGGAGGGATTGGGTGGCTACACCTTC
few	TRBJ2-3	TRBV7-8	16	TRBD1	CASSQGALGGGRTQYF	TGTGCCAGCAGCCAGGGGGCTCTGGGGGGCGGTCGAACGCAGTATTTT
-	TRBJ1-5	TRBV30	18	TRBD1	CAWSVRWGPRGSNQPQHF	TGTGCCTGGAGTGTCCGATGGGGGCCCAGGGGGAGCAATCAGCCCCAGCATTTT
many	TRBJ2-5	TRBV10-3	14	TRBD2	CAISEREGAETQYF	TGTGCCATCAGCGAGCGGGAGGGCGCGGAGACCCAGTACTTC
many	TRBJ2-1	TRBV18	17	TRBD2	CASSPRTSVSSYNEQFF	TGTGCCAGCTCACCACGGACTAGCGTGAGCTCCTACAATGAGCAGTTCTTC
many	TRBJ2-2	TRBV19	15	-	CAIQKGNRDTGELFF	TGTGCCATTCAAAAAGGGAACAGGGACACCGGGGAGCTGTTTTTT
-	TRBJ1-1	TRBV4-1	14	-	CASSQRQLNAEAFF	TGCGCCAGCAGCCAACGGCAGCTGAACGCTGAAGCTTTCTTT
-	TRBJ2-7	TRBV10-3	15	TRBD1	CAISELQGASYEQYF	TGTGCCATCAGTGAGTTACAGGGGGCATCGTACGAGCAGTACTTC
-	TRBJ1-2	TRBV6-1	12	-	CASSEGSYGYTF	TGTGCCAGCAGTGAAGGATCCTATGGCTACACCTTC
many	TRBJ2-1	TRBV7-9	13	-	CASSLLVGSVQFF	TGTGCCAGCAGCTTACTAGTGGGGTCGGTGCAGTTCTTC
-	TRBJ2-1	TRBV12-3/TRBV12-4	14	-	CASSARTYNNDQFF	TGTGCCAGCAGTGCTCGGACATATAACAATGACCAGTTCTTC
many	TRBJ2-3	TRBV7-8	15	-	CASSLGAESTDTQYF	TGTGCCAGCAGCTTAGGGGCAGAGAGCACAGATACGCAGTATTTT
many	TRBJ1-1	TRBV15	13	-	CATSRGENTEAFF	TGTGCCACCAGCAGAGGGGAGAACACTGAAGCTTTCTTT
many	TRBJ1-1	TRBV4-2	18	-	CASSQDPFRQGANTEAFF	TGTGCCAGCAGCCAAGATCCCTTCCGGCAGGGAGCGAACACTGAAGCTTTCTTT
-	TRBJ1-5	TRBV12-3/TRBV12-4	14	-	CASSHLTVNQPQHF	TGTGCCAGCAGCCACCTGACAGTCAATCAGCCCCAGCATTTT
few	TRBJ2-1	TRBV11-2	16	TRBD1	CASSLEIGRQGDEQFF	TGTGCCAGCAGCTTAGAAATTGGCCGGCAGGGGGATGAGCAGTTCTTC
many	TRBJ2-3	TRBV20-1	15	TRBD2	CSASPSGDSADTQYF	TGCAGTGCTAGCCCTAGCGGGGATAGCGCAGATACGCAGTATTTT
few	TRBJ1-4	TRBV20-1	13	TRBD1	CSAEQGANEKLFF	TGCAGTGCGGAACAGGGGGCTAATGAAAAACTGTTTTTT
-	TRBJ1-2	TRBV7-9	14	TRBD1	CASSWTGVTLGYTF	TGTGCCAGCAGCTGGACAGGGGTAACACTTGGCTACACCTTC
-	TRBJ2-3	TRBV5-6	16	TRBD2	CASSSETSGKTLAQYF	TGTGCCAGCAGCTCGGAGACTAGCGGAAAAACCCTAGCGCAGTATTTT
many	TRBJ2-1	TRBV6-2/TRBV6-3	11	-	CASSTYNEQFF	TGTGCCAGCTCAACCTACAATGAGCAGTTCTTC
many	TRBJ1-3	TRBV7-6	14	-	CASSLKAQGNTIYF	TGTGCCAGCAGCTTAAAGGCACAAGGAAACACCATATATTTT
many	TRBJ2-2	TRBV19	16	-	CASSIAIWGEAGELFF	TGTGCCAGTAGTATCGCCATTTGGGGGGAAGCCGGGGAGCTGTTTTTT
many	TRBJ1-1	TRBV6-2/TRBV6-3	15	-	CASSAGGALLTEAFF	TGTGCCAGCAGTGCAGGAGGCGCGTTGTTGACTGAAGCTTTCTTT
-	TRBJ2-7	TRBV7-3	14	-	CASSGRFGAYEQYF	TGTGCCAGCAGCGGGCGGTTTGGAGCCTACGAGCAGTACTTC
many	TRBJ1-2	TRBV10-3	12	-	CAISERVAGYTF	TGTGCCATCAGTGAACGTGTCGCTGGCTACACCTTC
-	TRBJ2-7	TRBV19	15	TRBD1	CASSIGTGGFSEQYF	TGTGCCAGTAGTATTGGGACAGGGGGCTTCAGCGAGCAGTACTTC
many	TRBJ2-1	TRBV12-3/TRBV12-4	15	-	CASIPRSVSYNEQFF	TGTGCCAGCATCCCCCGCAGTGTCTCCTACAATGAGCAGTTCTTC
many	TRBJ1-6	TRBV6-6	15	-	CASSYSRTYNSPLHF	TGTGCCAGCAGTTACTCGAGGACCTATAATTCACCCCTCCACTTT
few	TRBJ2-5	TRBV12-3/TRBV12-4	14	-	CASSLAPGPETQYF	TGTGCCAGCAGTTTAGCACCCGGGCCGGAGACCCAGTACTTC
-	TRBJ2-2	TRBV19	15	TRBD1	CASSSRGKNTGELFF	TGTGCCAGTAGCAGCAGGGGGAAGAACACCGGGGAGCTGTTTTTT
-	TRBJ2-3	TRBV29-1	13	TRBD2	CSHTPGTRDTQYF	TGCAGCCATACGCCCGGGACTAGGGATACGCAGTATTTT